Following are 14 T cell receptor beta chains from one sample sequenced in a study of neurological immune-mediated disorders. In TCRdb, the 5' RACE reads were re-called with MiXCR into one record per CDR3 protein. The data show some 76,000 distinct CDR3 sequences, with approximately 3.4% seen just once and 4% to 6.5% held by the top ten. Sequenced input: PBMCs. These TCRs come from a woman aged 45-59 years with multiple sclerosis.

This clonotype was recorded many times. The chain recombines TRBV7-6 with TRBJ2-1; 7 bases fit TRBD1. J gave up 7 bases and V 4 bases, and 10 bases lay outside the gene matches. Germline V gene data show CDR1 as SGHVS and CDR2 as FNYEAQ. There are 15 residues in the CDR3. CDR3 sequence: CASSSSGTAGNEQFF. The DNA for the CDR3 is TGTGCCAGCAGCTCCTCGGGGACAGCCGGGAATGAGCAGTTCTTC. Full variable domain (remainder filled in from reference TRBV7-6 and TRBJ2-1): GAGVSQSPRYKVTKRGQDVALRCDPISGHVSLYWYRQALGQGPEFLTYFNYEAQQDKSGLPNDRFSAERPEGSISTLTIQRTEQRDSAMYRCASSSSGTAGNEQFFGPGTRLTVL.

This clonotype was counted at least ten times. The chain's CDR3 is CASSTFGGGQVNEQFF. As DNA, the CDR3 is TGTGCCAGCAGTACCTTTGGGGGGGGACAGGTCAATGAGCAGTTCTTC. This chain connects TRBV12-3 or TRBV12-4 to TRBJ2-1, with D possibly being TRBD1 (8 bases). Between the trimmed V and J ends, which lost 5 bases and 6 bases, there was a span of 20 bases. The CDR3 loop spans 16 amino acids.

V usage is TRBV4-3 and J usage is TRBJ2-5, with D perhaps given as TRBD1 or TRBD2 (6 bases each). There are 14 residues in the CDR3. The germline V and J ends were trimmed by 0 bases and 6 bases, with 11 bases remaining between them. Germline loops: CDR1 LGHNA, CDR2 YSLEER. This chain's CDR3 is CASSQDPGAKTQYF. The CDR3 DNA follows: TGCGCCAGCAGCCAAGATCCGGGGGCTAAGACCCAGTACTTC.

This clonotype was recorded many times. The CDR3 DNA follows: TGTGCCAGCAGCAGGGGCAGGGGAGGATATCAGCCCCAGCATTTT. Translated, it gives CASSRGRGGYQPQHF. J is TRBJ1-5 and V is TRBV6-2 or TRBV6-3, with D perhaps matching TRBD1 (6 bases). Germline V lookup: CDR1 MNHEY, CDR2 SVGEGT. Trimming removed 6 bases at V and 5 bases at J, with 17 bases between. The CDR3 runs to 15 residues.

This clonotype was detected ten times or more. The chain carries TRBV18 and TRBJ2-2; 8 nucleotides line up with TRBD2. In germline, CDR1 is KGHSH, CDR2 LQKENI. J lost 6 bases, V lost 4 bases, and 7 bases had no gene match. The length of the CDR3 is 15 residues. The chain's CDR3 is CASSRDSGTAGELFF. The CDR3 DNA follows: TGTGCCAGCTCACGTGATAGCGGGACTGCCGGGGAGCTGTTTTTT.

This clonotype has a count of ten or more. V and J are TRBV18 and TRBJ2-2; D gene uncertain. Germline CDR1 and CDR2: KGHSH and LQKENI. CDR3 size: 15 residues. Deletions cut 1 base from V and 4 bases from J, with 10 bases between. CDR3 amino acids: CASSPRAARTGELFF. Written as DNA, the CDR3 is TGTGCCAGCTCACCACGAGCAGCTCGCACCGGGGAGCTGTTTTTT.

The table lists this clonotype with many counts. The rearrangement links TRBV5-8 to TRBJ1-5; no definite D call. V was trimmed by 7 bases and J by 0 bases, leaving 14 bases between them. This CDR3 is 15 amino acids long. CDR1 SGHTS and CDR2 YDEGEE come from the germline V gene. CDR3 nucleotide sequence: TGTGCCAGCCAGGTGGAACCTTATAGCAATCAGCCCCAGCATTTT. Encoded protein: CASQVEPYSNQPQHF.

In this sample, this clonotype turned up many times. The chain joins TRBV10-3 to TRBJ1-5; the D gene is possibly TRBD1 (6 bases). The V end lost 2 bases, the J end lost 4 bases, and 18 bases lay between the germline ends. The germline V gene encodes CDR1 ENHRY and CDR2 SYGVKD. The CDR3 has 17 residues. CDR3 in DNA: TGTGCCATCAGTGAGAGGCAAGGGCAGGGGTTAAATCAGCCCCAGCATTTT. Its protein product is CAISERQGQGLNQPQHF.

V is TRBV27 and J is TRBJ1-2; TRBD1 matches at 7 bases. The CDR3 has 15 amino acids. With 4 bases clipped from V and 4 bases from J, the junction kept 9 bases outside the gene matches. Germline CDR1 and CDR2: MNHEY and SMNVEV (reference sequence). The CDR3 nucleotides are TGTGCCAGCAGTTCGACAGGGACAGAATTCTATGGCTACACCTTC. It translates to CASSSTGTEFYGYTF.

This clonotype was seen repeatedly, ten times or more. The chain joins TRBV5-5 to TRBJ2-7, with 9 bases identical to TRBD1. The length of the CDR3 is 16 residues. After removal of 4 bases from V and 1 base from J, the junction contained 9 bases not matched to a gene. Germline CDR1 reads SGHKS; CDR2 reads YYEKEE (reference sequence). The CDR3 reads CASSLGPGQGSYEQYV. CDR3 in DNA: TGTGCCAGCAGCCTAGGACCGGGACAGGGTTCCTACGAGCAGTACGTC.

This clonotype was observed at least ten times. This chain uses TRBV28 with TRBJ1-4, with 8 bases that match TRBD1. The CDR3 covers 16 residues. Losses at the gene ends were 4 bases for V and 3 bases for J; bases not matched to a gene: 7. From germline, CDR1 is MDHEN and CDR2 SYDVKM. The DNA for the CDR3 is TGTGCCAGCAGTTCCCCGCGACAGGGGTCTAATGAAAAACTGTTTTTT. Translated: CASSSPRQGSNEKLFF.

This clonotype was counted at least ten times. The chain combines TRBV20-1 with TRBJ2-1; D unresolved. Germline values: CDR1 DFQATT, CDR2 SNEGSKA (reference sequence). Trimming shortened V by 6 bases and J by 2 bases, and 14 bases separated the two germline ends. This CDR3 has 14 amino acids. CDR3 coding DNA: TGCAGTGCCACGCGCACTTTTACCTACAATGAGCAGTTCTTC. Translation: CSATRTFTYNEQFF.

This clonotype was counted ten times or more. The chain combines TRBV15 with TRBJ2-3; 7 bases match TRBD2. The CDR3 runs 13 residues. Germline CDR1 is LNHNV and CDR2 is YYDKDF (reference sequence). V lost 8 bases and J lost 5; bases outside the gene matches: 7. The CDR3 DNA is TGTGCCACCCGGGGAGGGCCTGAAGATACGCAGTATTTT. Translation gives CATRGGPEDTQYF.

Points on this clonotype: Being one base from a much bigger clone, this may be a read error. The CDR3 sequence is CASSQDPSLPYTQYF. The CDR3 DNA follows: TGCGCCAGCAGCCAAGATCCCAGCCTTCCATATACGCAGTATTTT. This chain joins TRBV4-3 and TRBJ2-3; D gene uncertain. The CDR3 sequence is 15 residues long. CDR1 LGHNA and CDR2 YSLEER come from the germline V gene. The V gene lost 0 bases and the J gene lost 7 bases, with 14 bases spanning the gap.